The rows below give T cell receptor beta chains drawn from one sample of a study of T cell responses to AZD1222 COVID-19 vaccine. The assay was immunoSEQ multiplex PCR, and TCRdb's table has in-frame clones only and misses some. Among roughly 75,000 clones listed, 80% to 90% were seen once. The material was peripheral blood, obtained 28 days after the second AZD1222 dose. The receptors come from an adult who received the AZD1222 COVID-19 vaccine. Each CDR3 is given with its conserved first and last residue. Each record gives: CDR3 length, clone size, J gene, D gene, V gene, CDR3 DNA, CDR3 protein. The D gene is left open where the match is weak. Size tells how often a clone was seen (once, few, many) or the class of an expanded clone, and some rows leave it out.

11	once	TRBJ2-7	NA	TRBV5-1	TGCGCCAGCAGCTTGTCGTGGAAGCAGTACTTC	CASSLSWKQYF
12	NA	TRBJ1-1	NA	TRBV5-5	TGTGCCAGCAGCTCGAACAGCTTCGGGGCTTTCTTT	CASSSNSFGAFF
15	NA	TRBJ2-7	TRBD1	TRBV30	TGTGCCTGGAGTGTCCGGGACAGGGGGACCTACGAGCAGTACTTC	CAWSVRDRGTYEQYF
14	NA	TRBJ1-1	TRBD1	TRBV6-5	TGTGCCAGCAGAGGGACAGGCCGGAGCACTGAAGCTTTCTTT	CASRGTGRSTEAFF
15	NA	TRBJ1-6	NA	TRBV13	TGTGCCAGCAGCTTAGGAGGTTGGGAGAATTCACCCCTCCACTTT	CASSLGGWENSPLHF
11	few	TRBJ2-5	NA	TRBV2	TGTGCCAGCAGGAGGACAGAGACCCAGTACTTC	CASRRTETQYF
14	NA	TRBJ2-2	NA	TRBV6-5	TGTGCCAGCAAAGTCGCGAGTATTGCGGGGGAGCTGTTTTTT	CASKVASIAGELFF
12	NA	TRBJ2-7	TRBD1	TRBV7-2	TGTGCCAGCAGCTCTCAGGGGGCTGGGCAGTACTTC	CASSSQGAGQYF
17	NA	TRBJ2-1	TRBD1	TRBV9	TGTGCCAGCAGCCTCACACCAGGGACAGGTTCAGTGGATGAGCAGTTCTTC	CASSLTPGTGSVDEQFF
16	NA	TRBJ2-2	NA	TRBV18	TGTGCCAGCTCACCCGAAGAGCGGTGGAACACCGGGGAGCTGTTTTTT	CASSPEERWNTGELFF
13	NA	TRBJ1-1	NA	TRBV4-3	TGCGCCAGCAGCCAAGGGGGGGACCGTGAAGCTTTCTTT	CASSQGGDREAFF
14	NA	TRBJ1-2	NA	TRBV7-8	TGTGCCAGCGGCTTAGGACAGAGGCTTGGTGGCTACACCTTC	CASGLGQRLGGYTF
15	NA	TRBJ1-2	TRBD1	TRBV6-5	TGTGCCAGCAAAATCGGACAGGGTGCCTATTGGGGCTACACCTTC	CASKIGQGAYWGYTF
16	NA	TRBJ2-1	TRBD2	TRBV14	TGTGCCAGCAGCCCAAAGCGGGGGGGGATAAACAATGAGCAGTTCTTC	CASSPKRGGINNEQFF
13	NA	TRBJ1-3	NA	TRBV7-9	TGTGCCAGCAGCTTTTTTGGGGGAAACACCATATATTTT	CASSFFGGNTIYF
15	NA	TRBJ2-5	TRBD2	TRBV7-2	TGTGCCAGCAGCTCCCTAGCGGGGCTGGGGGAGACCCAGTACTTC	CASSSLAGLGETQYF
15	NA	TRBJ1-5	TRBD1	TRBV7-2	TGTGCCAGCAGCTCAGGGGACAGCCTCAATCAGCCCCAGCATTTT	CASSSGDSLNQPQHF
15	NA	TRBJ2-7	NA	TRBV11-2	TGTGCCAGCAGCTTAGAAGTGGGCCACTCCTACGAGCAGTACTTC	CASSLEVGHSYEQYF
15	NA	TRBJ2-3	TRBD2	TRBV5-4	TGTGCCAGCAGCCGGACTAGCGGGGATACAGATACGCAGTATTTT	CASSRTSGDTDTQYF
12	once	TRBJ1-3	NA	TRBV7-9	TGTGCCAGCAGCCTAACCGCCCGTGACATATATTTT	CASSLTARDIYF
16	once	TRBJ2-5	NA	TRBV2	TGTGCCAGCAGTGCATCAGTTCTCAAGAGTAGAGAGACCCAGTACTTC	CASSASVLKSRETQYF
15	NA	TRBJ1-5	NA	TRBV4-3	TGCGCCAGCAGCCAAGATCGTTTCGCCCGGGGGCCCCAGCATTTT	CASSQDRFARGPQHF
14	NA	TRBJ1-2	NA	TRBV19	TGTGCCAGTAGTATTGGGGACGGATACTATGGCTACACCTTC	CASSIGDGYYGYTF
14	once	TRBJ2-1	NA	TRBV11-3	TGTGCCAGCAGCCAGGGCAGGGGAAGCGATGAGCAGTTCTTC	CASSQGRGSDEQFF
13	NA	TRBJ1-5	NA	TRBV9	TGTGCCAGCAGCGTAGATCAGAGTCAGCCCCAGCATTTT	CASSVDQSQPQHF
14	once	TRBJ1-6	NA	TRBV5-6	TGTGCCAGCAGCTTCTTGAACACTAATTCACCCCTCCACTTT	CASSFLNTNSPLHF
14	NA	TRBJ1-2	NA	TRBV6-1	TGTGCCAGCAGTGAAGCCCAGACATCATATGGCTACACCTTC	CASSEAQTSYGYTF
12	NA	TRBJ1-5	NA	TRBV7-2	TGTGCCAGCAGCAACTCCAATCAGCCCCAGCATTTT	CASSNSNQPQHF
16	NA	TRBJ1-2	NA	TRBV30	TGTGCCTGGACCCCGATAGGGGCAGCACCTAACTATGGCTACACCTTC	CAWTPIGAAPNYGYTF
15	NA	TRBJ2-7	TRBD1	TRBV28	TGTGCCAGCAGTTTATCGGGACAGGGGCTCTACGAGCAGTACTTC	CASSLSGQGLYEQYF
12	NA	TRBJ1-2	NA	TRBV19	TGTGCCAGTAGTACAACGACAGTCGGCTACACCTTC	CASSTTTVGYTF
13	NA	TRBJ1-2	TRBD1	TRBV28	TGTGCCACATTGGACAGGGAGAACTATGGCTACACCTTC	CATLDRENYGYTF
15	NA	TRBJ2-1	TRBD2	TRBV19	TGTGCCAGTAGTTGGCGGGGGGGCACGTACAATGAGCAGTTCTTC	CASSWRGGTYNEQFF
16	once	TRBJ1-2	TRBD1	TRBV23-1	TGCGCCAGCAGTCATCCCAGACAGGGGGCAATGTATGGCTACACCTTC	CASSHPRQGAMYGYTF
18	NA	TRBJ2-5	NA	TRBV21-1	TGTGCCAGCAGCAAAGCCCCCCTAGGGGCCTATTCGGCAGAGACCCAGTACTTC	CASSKAPLGAYSAETQYF
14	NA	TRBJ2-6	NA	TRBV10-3	TGTGCCATCAGTGTCGATTGGGGGGCCAACGTCCTGACTTTC	CAISVDWGANVLTF
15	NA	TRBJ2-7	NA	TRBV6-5	TGTGCCAGCAGTTACGCGGGACCAGGGGGGAACGAGCAGTACTTC	CASSYAGPGGNEQYF
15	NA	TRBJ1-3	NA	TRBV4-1	TGCGCCAGCAGCCAAGAGTGGGGGTCTGGAAACACCATATATTTT	CASSQEWGSGNTIYF
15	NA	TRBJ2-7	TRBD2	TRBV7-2	TGTGCCAGCTTCGGGACTAGCGGGTCCCCAGGGGAGCAGTACTTC	CASFGTSGSPGEQYF
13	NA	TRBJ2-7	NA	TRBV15	TGTGCCACCAGCCCCGTGAGGTCCTACGAGCAGTACTTC	CATSPVRSYEQYF